Given below is one T cell receptor (beta chain) in context. Its matching antigen is unknown. A library of TCRbeta sequences, prepared with unique molecular identifiers, was generated. TCRdb itself ran the PCR reads through MiXCR, one entry per CDR3 protein. The data show approximately 400,000 distinct CDR3 sequences, with 15% to 20% seen just once and roughly 27% held by the top ten. This CDR3 has 15 residues. Deletions cut 8 bases from V and 2 bases from J, with 19 bases between. The data derive from a study of T-cell reconstitution after alpha-beta-depleted transplantation in children. General study points: Surviving recipient T cells and thymic progenitors underlay high day-60 TCRbeta diversity in some patients. A year had passed since transplant, and T-cell counts and diversity by then came mostly from newly produced T cells. Roughly two months post-transplant, alpha-beta T cells reportedly originated from several hundred graft clones that had expanded.

The rearrangement joins TRBV12-3 or TRBV12-4 to TRBJ2-7, with D possibly called TRBD1 or TRBD2 (6 bases each). The receptor was isolated from a boy in the first two years of life who had a stem cell transplant for Wiskott-Aldrich syndrome, so the T cells may come from the graft donor. Source: PBMCs, mostly from graft donor cells, taken 360 days after TCRalphabeta/CD19-depleted stem cell transplant. Here the CDR3 DNA reads TGTGCCAGCGGCCTCGGACGGGGGCCGACCTACGAGCAGTACTTC. Translating gives CASGLGRGPTYEQYF.